What follows are 14 T cell receptor beta chains derived from one specimen sequenced in a study of Ad26.COV2.S vaccination and SARS-CoV-2 variants. The repertoire was sequenced with immunoSEQ multiplex PCR; TCRdb's copy has only in-frame clones and lacks some. The table records 300,000 to 400,000 clones, 92% of them present only once. The sample was peripheral blood, taken after recovery from COVID-19. All receptors derive from a human donor who had recovered from COVID-19.

The rearrangement links TRBV4-3 to TRBJ1-3; a weak D match, TRBD1 (6 bases). Germline V gene data show CDR1 as LGHNA and CDR2 as YSLEER. The CDR3 covers 15 residues. Trimming left V 4 bases short and J 0 bases short, with 10 bases between. The CDR3 DNA reads TGCGCCAGCAGCCGGGACATAAACTCTGGAAACACCATATATTTT. It is translated as CASSRDINSGNTIYF.

The V gene is TRBV7-6, the J gene TRBJ1-3; 7 nucleotides agree with TRBD1. V lost 5 bases and J lost 0; bases outside the gene matches: 7. Germline V gene data show CDR1 as SGHVS and CDR2 as FNYEAQ. CDR3 length: 16 amino acids. The CDR3 region has the DNA TGTGCCAGCAGCGCCCCGGGACAGATCTCTGGAAACACCATATATTTT. It encodes CASSAPGQISGNTIYF.

The chain couples TRBV6-1 to TRBJ1-5; D ambiguous. V was trimmed by 2 bases and J by 3 bases, leaving 8 bases between them. The CDR3 has 14 amino acids. Germline V CDR1 and CDR2: MNHNS, SASEGT. The CDR3 bases are TGTGCCAGCAGTGAAAGGGTATACAATCAGCCCCAGCATTTT. The encoded protein is CASSERVYNQPQHF.

This sequence joins TRBV3-1 (or the pseudogene TRBV3-2) and TRBJ2-3; D remains unclear. The CDR3 has 13 amino acids. Trimming stripped 1 base from V and 3 bases from J, with 5 bases between. Germline V gene lookup returns CDR1 LGHDT and CDR2 YNNKEL (reference sequence). In nucleotides, the CDR3 is TGTGCCAGCAGCCAAGCGAATACAGATACGCAGTATTTT. Its translation: CASSQANTDTQYF.

The J gene is TRBJ1-4, the V gene TRBV29-1, with D unclear. CDR1 and CDR2 (germline): SQVTM, ANQGSEA. V was clipped by 3 bases and J by 7 bases, with 6 bases between them. The CDR3 sequence is 11 residues long. In DNA, the CDR3 is TGCAGCGTTGAGGGCCCTGAAAAACTGTTTTTT. As protein: CSVEGPEKLFF. Full variable domain (missing parts from reference TRBV29-1 and TRBJ1-4): SAVISQKPSRDICQRGTSLTIQCQVDSQVTMMFWYRQQPGQSLTLIATANQGSEATYESGFVIDKFPISRPNLTFSTLTVSNMSPEDSSIYLCSVEGPEKLFFGSGTQLSVL.

This clone was observed a single time. The gene calls are TRBV5-6 and TRBJ1-2; 9 bases map to TRBD1. The V gene's germline CDR1 is SGHDT and CDR2 YYEEEE. The CDR3 is 16 residues long. J lost 1 base, V lost 5 bases, and 9 bases had no gene match. The CDR3 spells CASRDRGREVNYGYTF. The CDR3 nucleotides read TGTGCCAGCAGGGACAGGGGCCGGGAAGTTAACTATGGCTACACCTTC. Based on the CDR3 plus reference TRBV5-6 and TRBJ1-2, the full variable domain is DAGVTQSPTHLIKTRGQQVTLRCSPKSGHDTVSWYQQALGQGPQFIFQYYEEEERQRGNFPDRFSGHQFPNYSSELNVNALLLGDSALYLCASRDRGREVNYGYTFGSGTRLTVV.

The chain has TRBV27 and TRBJ1-1, with D hard to call. In germline, CDR1 is MNHEY, CDR2 SMNVEV (reference sequence). V was cut by 5 bases and J by 4 bases, with 11 bases left in between. This CDR3 is 13 amino acids long. The CDR3: CASSPRSGTEAFF. In nucleotides, the CDR3 is TGTGCCAGCAGTCCTAGGTCGGGCACTGAAGCTTTCTTT.

The gene calls are TRBV13 and TRBJ1-1; D possibly corresponds to TRBD1 (5 bases). Germline V gene sequence: CDR1 PRHDT, CDR2 FYEKMQ (reference sequence). The CDR3 totals 16 residues. Between the trimmed V and J ends, which lost 3 bases and 6 bases, there was a span of 20 bases. The CDR3 sequence is CASSFTPRDRSSEAFF. DNA for the CDR3: TGTGCCAGCAGCTTCACTCCCCGGGACCGCTCATCTGAAGCTTTCTTT.

The chain couples TRBV5-1 to TRBJ2-2, with 8 bases fitting TRBD1. Trimming took 5 bases from V and 5 from J; bases not matched to a gene: 14. Germline assignment: CDR1 SGHRS and CDR2 YFSETQ. This CDR3 contains 17 residues. The CDR3 DNA reads as TGCGCCAGCAGTCCTGACGTCAGGGGGCGAAGTACCGGGGAGCTGTTTTTT. This sequence encodes CASSPDVRGRSTGELFF.

The V call is TRBV2, the J call TRBJ2-7; TRBD1 matches 12 bases. CDR1 and CDR2 (germline): SNHLY, FYNNEI. Losses at the gene ends were 6 bases for V and 2 bases for J; bases not matched to a gene: 5. This CDR3 comprises 15 residues. The CDR3 reads CASRGTGGSTYEQYF. For the CDR3, the DNA is TGTGCCAGCAGGGGGACAGGGGGCTCGACCTACGAGCAGTACTTC.

The chain combines TRBV2 with TRBJ1-5, with D perhaps TRBD1 (6 bases). CDR1 and CDR2 (germline): SNHLY, FYNNEI. The CDR3 has 14 residues. The V end was cut by 3 bases, the J end by 5 bases, with 11 bases between. As DNA, the CDR3 is TGTGCCAGCAGTGACGTGGGGGCCTATCAGCCCCAGCATTTT. As protein: CASSDVGAYQPQHF.

The V and J genes are TRBV18 and TRBJ2-3; 7 bases line up with TRBD2. Germline assignment: CDR1 KGHSH and CDR2 LQKENI. With V trimmed by 0 bases and J by 1 base, 4 bases remained unmatched. The CDR3 is 16 amino acids. The CDR3 loop is CASSPPGRGGTDTQYF. In DNA form, the CDR3 reads TGTGCCAGCTCACCACCTGGCCGGGGGGGCACAGATACGCAGTATTTT.

J is TRBJ1-2 and V is TRBV6-1; D gene ambiguous. Germline CDR1 MNHNS, CDR2 SASEGT. Trimming left V 0 bases short and J 4 bases short, with 6 bases between. CDR3 length: 13 amino acids. The CDR3 protein is CASSEAGSYGYTF. DNA for the CDR3: TGTGCCAGCAGTGAAGCTGGATCCTATGGCTACACCTTC.

This chain's CDR3 is CASHGQGEGGYTF. The CDR3 DNA sequence: TGTGCCAGCCACGGACAGGGTGAAGGTGGCTACACCTTC. The chain recombines TRBV2 with TRBJ1-2; 8 bases align to TRBD1. V was pared by 8 bases and J by 7 bases, with 9 bases of the junction left unmatched. Looked up from germline, CDR1 is SNHLY and CDR2 is FYNNEI. The CDR3 has 13 amino acids.